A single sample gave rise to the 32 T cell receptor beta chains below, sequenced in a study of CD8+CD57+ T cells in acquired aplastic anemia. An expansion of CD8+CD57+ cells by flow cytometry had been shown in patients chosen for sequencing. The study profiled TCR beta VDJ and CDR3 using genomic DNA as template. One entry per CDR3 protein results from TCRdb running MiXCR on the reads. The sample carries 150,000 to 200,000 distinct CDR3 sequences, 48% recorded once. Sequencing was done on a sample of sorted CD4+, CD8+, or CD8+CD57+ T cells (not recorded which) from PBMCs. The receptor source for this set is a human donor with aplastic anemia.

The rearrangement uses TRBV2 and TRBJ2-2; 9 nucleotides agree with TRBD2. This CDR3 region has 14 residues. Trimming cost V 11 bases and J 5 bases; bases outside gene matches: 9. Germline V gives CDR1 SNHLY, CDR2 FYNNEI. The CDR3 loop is CAGRGGGATGELFF. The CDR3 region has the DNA TGTGCCGGGCGGGGGGGAGGGGCAACCGGGGAGCTGTTTTTT.

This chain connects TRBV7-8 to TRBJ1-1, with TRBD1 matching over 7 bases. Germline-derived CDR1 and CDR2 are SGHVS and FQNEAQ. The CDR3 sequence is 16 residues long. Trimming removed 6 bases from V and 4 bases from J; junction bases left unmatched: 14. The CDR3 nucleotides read TGTGCCAGCAGACGGAACAGGGGCGGGAGGGCCACTGAAGCTTTCTTT. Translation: CASRRNRGGRATEAFF.

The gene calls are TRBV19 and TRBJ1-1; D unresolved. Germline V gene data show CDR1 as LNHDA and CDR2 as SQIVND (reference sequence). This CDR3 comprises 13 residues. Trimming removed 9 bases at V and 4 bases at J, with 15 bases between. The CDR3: CASQSGVGTEAFF. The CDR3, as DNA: TGTGCCAGCCAAAGCGGGGTGGGCACTGAAGCTTTCTTT. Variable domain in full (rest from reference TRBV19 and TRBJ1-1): DGGITQSPKYLFRKEGQNVTLSCEQNLNHDAMYWYRQDPGQGLRLIYYSQIVNDFQKGDIAEGYSVSREKKESFPLTVTSAQKNPTAFYLCASQSGVGTEAFFGQGTRLTVV.

This CDR3 is CSAREGFGNTIYF. The CDR3 nucleotides read TGCAGTGCTAGAGAAGGGTTCGGAAACACCATATATTTT. V gene TRBV20-1 combines with J gene TRBJ1-3; D is unclear. With 0 bases removed from V and 4 bases from J, the gap between germline ends came to 7 bases. The length of the CDR3 is 13 residues. Germline lookup yields CDR1 DFQATT and CDR2 SNEGSKA (reference sequence).

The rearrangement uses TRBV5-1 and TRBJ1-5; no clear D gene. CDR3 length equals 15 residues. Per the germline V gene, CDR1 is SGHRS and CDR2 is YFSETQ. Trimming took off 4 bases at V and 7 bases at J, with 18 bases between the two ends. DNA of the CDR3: TGCGCCAGCAGCCCCACCTCCGGGCCTCGGCAGCCCCAGCATTTT. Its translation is CASSPTSGPRQPQHF. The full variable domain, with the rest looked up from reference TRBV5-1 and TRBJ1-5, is KAGVTQTPRYLIKTRGQQVTLSCSPISGHRSVSWYQQTPGQGLQFLFEYFSETQRNKGNFPGRFSGRQFSNSRSEMNVSTLELGDSALYLCASSPTSGPRQPQHFGDGTRLSIL.

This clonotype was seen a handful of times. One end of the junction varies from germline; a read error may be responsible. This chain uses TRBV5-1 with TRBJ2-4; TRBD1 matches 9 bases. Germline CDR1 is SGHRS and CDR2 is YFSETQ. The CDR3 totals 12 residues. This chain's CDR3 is CASSQDRGMLHF. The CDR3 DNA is TGCGCCAGCAGCCAGGACAGGGGAATGTTGCACTTC.

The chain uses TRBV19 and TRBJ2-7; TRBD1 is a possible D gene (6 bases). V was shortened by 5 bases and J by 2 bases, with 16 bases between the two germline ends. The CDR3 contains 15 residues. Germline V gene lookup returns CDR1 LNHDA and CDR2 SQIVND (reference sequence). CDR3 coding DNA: TGTGCCAGTAGTCAACCAGGGGAGTTGACCTACGAGCAGTACTTC. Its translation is CASSQPGELTYEQYF.

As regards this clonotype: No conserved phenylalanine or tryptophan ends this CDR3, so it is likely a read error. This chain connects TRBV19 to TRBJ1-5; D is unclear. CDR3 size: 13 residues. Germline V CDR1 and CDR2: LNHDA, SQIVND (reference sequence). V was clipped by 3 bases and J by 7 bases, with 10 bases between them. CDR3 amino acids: CASSMEGPQPQHL. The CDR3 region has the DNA TGTGCCAGTAGTATGGAGGGCCCCCAGCCCCAGCATCTT.

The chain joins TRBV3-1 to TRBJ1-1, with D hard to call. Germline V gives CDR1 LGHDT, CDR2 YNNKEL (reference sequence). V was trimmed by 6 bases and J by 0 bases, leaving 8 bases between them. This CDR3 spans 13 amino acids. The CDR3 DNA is TGTGCCAGCAGACAGAAAGTGAACACTGAAGCTTTCTTT. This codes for CASRQKVNTEAFF.

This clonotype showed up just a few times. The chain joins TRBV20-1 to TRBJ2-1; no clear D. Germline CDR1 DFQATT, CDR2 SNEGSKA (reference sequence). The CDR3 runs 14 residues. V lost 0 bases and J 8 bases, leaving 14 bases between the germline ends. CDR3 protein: CSARDPALFYEQFF. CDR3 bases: TGCAGTGCTAGAGATCCGGCTCTATTTTATGAGCAGTTCTTC.

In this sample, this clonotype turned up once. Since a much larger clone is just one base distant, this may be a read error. CDR3 residues: CASSRARAKGYTF. Here the CDR3 DNA reads TGTGCCAGCAGCCGAGCCAGGGCGAAAGGCTACACCTTC. The chain carries TRBV7-2 and TRBJ1-2; D possibly corresponds to TRBD1 (5 bases). There are 13 residues in the CDR3. The germline V gene has CDR1 SGHTA and CDR2 FQGNSA. V dropped 5 bases and J dropped 8 bases, with 15 bases sitting between them.

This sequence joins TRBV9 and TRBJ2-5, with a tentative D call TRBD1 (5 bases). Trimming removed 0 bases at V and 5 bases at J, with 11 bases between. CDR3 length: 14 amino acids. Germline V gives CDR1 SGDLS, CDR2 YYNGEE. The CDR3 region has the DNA TGTGCCAGCAGCGTAGAAGGGAAGGGGGAGACCCAGTACTTC. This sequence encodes CASSVEGKGETQYF.

CDR3 residues: CSARDLDEQYF. The CDR3 nucleotides are TGCAGTGCTAGAGATCTCGACGAGCAGTACTTC. The chain carries TRBV20-1 and TRBJ2-7; D is ambiguous. V was shortened by 0 bases and J by 5 bases, with 5 bases between the two germline ends. Looked up from germline, CDR1 is DFQATT and CDR2 is SNEGSKA (reference sequence). CDR3 size: 11 residues.

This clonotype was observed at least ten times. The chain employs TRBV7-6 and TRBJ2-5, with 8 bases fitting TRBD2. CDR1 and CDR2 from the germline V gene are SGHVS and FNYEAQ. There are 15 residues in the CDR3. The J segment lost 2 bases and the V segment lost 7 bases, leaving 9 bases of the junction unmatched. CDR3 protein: CASIWSAGGQETQYF. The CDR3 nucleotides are TGTGCCAGCATATGGTCCGCGGGGGGTCAAGAGACCCAGTACTTC.

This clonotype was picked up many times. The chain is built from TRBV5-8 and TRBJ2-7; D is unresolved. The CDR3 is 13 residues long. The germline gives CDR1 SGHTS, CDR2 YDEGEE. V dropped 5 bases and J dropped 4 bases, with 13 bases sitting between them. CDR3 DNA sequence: TGTGCCAGCAGATCAACCGGATCGTACGAGCAGTACTTC. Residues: CASRSTGSYEQYF.

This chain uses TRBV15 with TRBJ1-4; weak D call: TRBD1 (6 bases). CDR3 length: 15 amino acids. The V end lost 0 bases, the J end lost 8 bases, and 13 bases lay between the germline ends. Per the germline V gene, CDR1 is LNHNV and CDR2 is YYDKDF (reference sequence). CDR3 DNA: TGTGCCACCAGCAGAGAAGCCAGGGGTGTGGAAAAACTGTTTTTT. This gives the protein CATSREARGVEKLFF.

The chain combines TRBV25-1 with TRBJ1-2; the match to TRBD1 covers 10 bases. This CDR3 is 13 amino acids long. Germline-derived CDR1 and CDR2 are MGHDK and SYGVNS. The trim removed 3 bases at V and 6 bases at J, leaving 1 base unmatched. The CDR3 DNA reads TGTGCCAGCAGTGAGGACAGGGGGGATGGCTACACCTTC. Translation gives CASSEDRGDGYTF.

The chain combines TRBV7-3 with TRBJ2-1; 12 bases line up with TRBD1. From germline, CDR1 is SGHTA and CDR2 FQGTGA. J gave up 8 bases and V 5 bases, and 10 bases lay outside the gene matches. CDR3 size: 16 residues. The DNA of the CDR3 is TGTGCCAGCAGCATGCGCCGGGACAGGGGGCTCCATGAGCAGTTCTTC. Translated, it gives CASSMRRDRGLHEQFF.

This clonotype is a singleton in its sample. CDR3 coding DNA: TGCAGTGCTAATCCGGGACAGGGATCTTTGGATACGCAGTATTTT. Translated: CSANPGQGSLDTQYF. This chain joins TRBV20-1 and TRBJ2-3, with 9 positions matching TRBD1. This CDR3 comprises 15 residues. Germline trimming cut 4 bases from V and 6 bases from J; bases unmatched to any gene: 11. Germline CDR1 DFQATT, CDR2 SNEGSKA (reference sequence).

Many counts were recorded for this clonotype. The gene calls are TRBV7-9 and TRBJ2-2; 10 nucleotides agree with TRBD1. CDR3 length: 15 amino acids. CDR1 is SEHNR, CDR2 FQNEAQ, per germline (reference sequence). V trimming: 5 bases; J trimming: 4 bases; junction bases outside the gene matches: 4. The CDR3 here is CASSVRDRGTGELFF. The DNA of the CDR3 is TGTGCCAGCAGCGTCCGGGACAGGGGCACCGGGGAGCTGTTTTTT.

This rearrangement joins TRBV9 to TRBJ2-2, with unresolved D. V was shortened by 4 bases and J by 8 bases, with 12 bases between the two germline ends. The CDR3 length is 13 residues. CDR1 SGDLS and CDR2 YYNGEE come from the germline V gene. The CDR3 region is CASSTYSSGELFF. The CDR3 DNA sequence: TGTGCCAGCAGCACCTACAGCTCTGGGGAGCTGTTTTTT.

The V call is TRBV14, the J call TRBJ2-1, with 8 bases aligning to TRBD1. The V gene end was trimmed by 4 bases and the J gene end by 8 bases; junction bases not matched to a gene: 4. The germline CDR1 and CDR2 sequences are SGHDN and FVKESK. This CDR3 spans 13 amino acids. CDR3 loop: CASSLDRGDEQFF. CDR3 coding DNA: TGTGCCAGCAGCCTAGACAGGGGCGATGAGCAGTTCTTC. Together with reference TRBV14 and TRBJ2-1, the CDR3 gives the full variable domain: EAGVTQFPSHSVIEKGQTVTLRCDPISGHDNLYWYRRVMGKEIKFLLHFVKESKQDESGMPNNRFLAERTGGTYSTLKVQPAELEDSGVYFCASSLDRGDEQFFGPGTRLTVL.

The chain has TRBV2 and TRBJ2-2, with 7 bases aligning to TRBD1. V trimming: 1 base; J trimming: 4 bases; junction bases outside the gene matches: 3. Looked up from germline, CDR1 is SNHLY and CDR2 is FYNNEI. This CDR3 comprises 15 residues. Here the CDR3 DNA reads TGTGCCAGCAGTGAAGGGGGACAGAGCACCGGGGAGCTGTTTTTT. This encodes CASSEGGQSTGELFF.

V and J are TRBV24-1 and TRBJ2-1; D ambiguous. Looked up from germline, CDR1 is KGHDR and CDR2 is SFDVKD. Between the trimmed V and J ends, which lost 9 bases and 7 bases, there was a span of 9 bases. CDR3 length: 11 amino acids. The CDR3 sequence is CATAFGNEQFF. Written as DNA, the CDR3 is TGTGCCACCGCCTTCGGGAATGAGCAGTTCTTC.

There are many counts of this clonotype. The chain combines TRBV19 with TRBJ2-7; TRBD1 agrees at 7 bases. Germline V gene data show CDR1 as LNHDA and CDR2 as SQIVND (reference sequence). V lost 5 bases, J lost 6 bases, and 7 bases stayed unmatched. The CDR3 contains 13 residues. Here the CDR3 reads CASSAGTATEQYF. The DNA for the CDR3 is TGTGCCAGTAGTGCCGGGACAGCCACCGAGCAGTACTTC. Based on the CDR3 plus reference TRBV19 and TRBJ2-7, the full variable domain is DGGITQSPKYLFRKEGQNVTLSCEQNLNHDAMYWYRQDPGQGLRLIYYSQIVNDFQKGDIAEGYSVSREKKESFPLTVTSAQKNPTAFYLCASSAGTATEQYFGPGTRLTVT.

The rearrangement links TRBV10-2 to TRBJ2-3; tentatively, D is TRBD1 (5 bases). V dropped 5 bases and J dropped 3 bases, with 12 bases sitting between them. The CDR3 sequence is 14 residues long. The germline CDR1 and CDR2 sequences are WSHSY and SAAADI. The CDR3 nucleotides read TGCGCCAGCAGTCCCCTATCAGGGACAGATACGCAGTATTTT. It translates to CASSPLSGTDTQYF.

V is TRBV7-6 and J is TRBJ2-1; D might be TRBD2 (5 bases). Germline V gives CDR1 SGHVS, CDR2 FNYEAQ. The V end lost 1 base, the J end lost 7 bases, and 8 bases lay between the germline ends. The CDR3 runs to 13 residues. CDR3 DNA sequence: TGTGCCAGCAGCTTAGGAGGGAAGAATGAGCAGTTCTTC. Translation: CASSLGGKNEQFF.

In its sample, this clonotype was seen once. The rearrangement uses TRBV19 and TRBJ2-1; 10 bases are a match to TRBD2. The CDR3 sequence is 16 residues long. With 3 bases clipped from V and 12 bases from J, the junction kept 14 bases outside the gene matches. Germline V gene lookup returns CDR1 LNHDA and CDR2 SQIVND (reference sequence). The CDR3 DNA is TGTGCCAGTAGTATTGTCGGCCAACTAGCGGGAATGGGGCAGTTCTTC. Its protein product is CASSIVGQLAGMGQFF. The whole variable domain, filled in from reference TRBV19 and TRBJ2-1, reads DGGITQSPKYLFRKEGQNVTLSCEQNLNHDAMYWYRQDPGQGLRLIYYSQIVNDFQKGDIAEGYSVSREKKESFPLTVTSAQKNPTAFYLCASSIVGQLAGMGQFFGPGTRLTVL.

CDR3 residues: CAISLTGDYGYTF. CDR3 in DNA: TGTGCCATCAGCCTTACGGGCGACTATGGCTACACCTTC. J is TRBJ1-2 and V is TRBV10-3; D is undetermined. CDR1 is ENHRY and CDR2 is SYGVKD in the germline V gene. The CDR3 has 13 amino acids. V shed 6 bases and J shed 3 bases, with 11 bases lying between them.

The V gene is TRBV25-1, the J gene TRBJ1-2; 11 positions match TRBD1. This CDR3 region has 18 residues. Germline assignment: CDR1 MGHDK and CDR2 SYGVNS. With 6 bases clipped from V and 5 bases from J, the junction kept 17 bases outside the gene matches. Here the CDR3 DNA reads TGTGCCAGCAGGCCGGGGACAGGGGGTAGGACGCCCCCATATGGCTACACCTTC. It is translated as CASRPGTGGRTPPYGYTF.

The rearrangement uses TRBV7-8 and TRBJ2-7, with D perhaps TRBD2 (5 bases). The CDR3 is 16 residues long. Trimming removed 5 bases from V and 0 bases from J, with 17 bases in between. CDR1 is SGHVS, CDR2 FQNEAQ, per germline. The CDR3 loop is CASSPSRGWGSYEQYF. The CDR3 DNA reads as TGTGCCAGCAGCCCCTCCCGCGGGTGGGGCTCCTACGAGCAGTACTTC.

CDR3 region: CATRGGAAAGTGELFF. The CDR3 nucleotides read TGTGCCACCAGAGGGGGGGCAGCGGCCGGCACCGGGGAGCTGTTTTTT. V usage is TRBV24-1 and J usage is TRBJ2-2; possible D gene TRBD2, 7 bases. Germline V CDR1 and CDR2: KGHDR, SFDVKD. The V end lost 7 bases, the J end lost 4 bases, and 18 bases lay between the germline ends. The CDR3 totals 16 residues.